This is a list of T cell receptor beta chains from one sample in a study of type 1 regulatory T cells. TCRdb re-analysed the reads in MiXCR, keeping a single row per CDR3 protein. Of around 62,000 distinct CDR3 sequences listed, about 69% are singletons. Their recognized antigens are unknown. The specimen was cultured T cells, either the whole culture or a sorted T cell fraction (not recorded which). The receptors were sampled from a human donor in good health. Both conserved end residues are part of each CDR3.

V gene	J gene	CDR3 protein
TRBV6-6	TRBJ2-2	CASSRTGELAGALTGELFF
TRBV20-1	TRBJ2-3	CSARPAVSDTQYF
TRBV24-1	TRBJ1-2	CATSDSGGNNYGYTF
TRBV7-2	TRBJ2-7	CASSLGGTGKEQYF
TRBV7-6	TRBJ2-1	CASSLKRASGSTSYNEQFF
TRBV7-7	TRBJ2-1	CASSPGLAGLYNEQFF
TRBV19	TRBJ2-1	CASTYTSSNEQFF
TRBV2	TRBJ2-1	CASSDRQGIKDEQFF
TRBV27	TRBJ2-3	CASSKAGTSGSVTNTQYF
TRBV9	TRBJ2-5	CASSVKSTGLAGQETQYF
TRBV6-6	TRBJ1-5	CASSYDRGNQPQHF
TRBV20-1	TRBJ2-7	CSARDGTDPYEQYF
TRBV12-2	TRBJ1-1	CASRLTLGPRQGGKRTEAFF
TRBV10-2	TRBJ2-3	CASSGSGRAPDTQYF
TRBV4-1	TRBJ1-1	CASSQNMGTEAFF
TRBV10-3	TRBJ2-6	CAIREDRGSNVLTF
TRBV20-1	TRBJ2-3	CSATADTQYF
TRBV30	TRBJ1-4	CAWSGGQGDKKLFF
TRBV5-5	TRBJ2-3	CASSLTVATISDTQYF
TRBV27	TRBJ2-1	CASSFGGRANNEQFF
TRBV3-1	TRBJ2-2	CASSPFLLNTGELFF
TRBV7-8	TRBJ2-3	CASSLELAGDTQYF
TRBV5-1	TRBJ2-3	CASSFGTSGLTDTQYF
TRBV29-1	TRBJ1-5	CSVGLVANQPQHF
TRBV4-1	TRBJ2-5	CASSQDRGWETQYF
TRBV27	TRBJ2-4	CASSFQGALKNIQYF
TRBV5-1	TRBJ1-6	CATSLGQMDSPLHF
TRBV20-1	TRBJ2-7	CSARDPNRASYEQYF
TRBV7-8	TRBJ1-1	CASSFPYTNTEAFF
TRBV7-8	TRBJ2-7	CASSPGLDYEQYF
TRBV6-5	TRBJ2-5	CASKGSGRFETQYF
TRBV2	TRBJ2-3	CASTETDTQYF
TRBV3-1	TRBJ1-5	CASSQGQANQPQHF
TRBV7-9	TRBJ1-2	CARSPSGVGYTF
TRBV28	TRBJ1-1	CASSFSAGAGGTEAFF
TRBV18	TRBJ2-4	CASSPPSKNIQYF
TRBV20-1	TRBJ1-5	CSARDNLPNQPQHF
TRBV3-1	TRBJ2-1	CASSPDEGTRGGNSYNKQFF
TRBV20-1	TRBJ1-2	CSAPGTGHSWGYGYTF
TRBV3-1	TRBJ1-1	CASSQGTPGRMNTEAFF
TRBV7-9	TRBJ1-1	CASSQAIMNTEAFF
TRBV29-1	TRBJ2-7	CSVAVGSAEQYF